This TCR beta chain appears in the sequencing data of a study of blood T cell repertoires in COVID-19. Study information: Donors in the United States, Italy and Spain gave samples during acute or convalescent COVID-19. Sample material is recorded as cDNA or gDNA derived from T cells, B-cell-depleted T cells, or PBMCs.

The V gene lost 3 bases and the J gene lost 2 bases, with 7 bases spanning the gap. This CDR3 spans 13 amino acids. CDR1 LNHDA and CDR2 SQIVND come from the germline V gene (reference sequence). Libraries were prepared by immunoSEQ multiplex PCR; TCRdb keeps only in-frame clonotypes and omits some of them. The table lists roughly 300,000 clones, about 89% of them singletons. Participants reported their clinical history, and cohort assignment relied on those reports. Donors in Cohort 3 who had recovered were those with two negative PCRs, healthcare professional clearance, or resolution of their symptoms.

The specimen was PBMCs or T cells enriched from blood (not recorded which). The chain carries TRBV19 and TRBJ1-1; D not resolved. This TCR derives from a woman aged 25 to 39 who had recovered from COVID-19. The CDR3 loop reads CASSMGPNTEAFF. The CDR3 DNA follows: TGTGCCAGTAGTATGGGCCCTAACACTGAAGCTTTCTTT.